Below are 21 T cell receptor beta chains sequenced from a single sample in a study of beta chain features in type 1 diabetes. Reverse transcription of all isolated RNA meant that expressed TCRB transcripts were sequenced. Assay: immunoSEQ multiplex PCR; the TCRdb copy retains only in-frame clones and omits some. The sample yields around 250,000 clones, 25% to 35% seen once. Sequencing input: central memory CD4+ T cells from blood. The receptors derive from a man aged 30 to 45 in good health.

This clone was found a few times. This chain connects TRBV7-2 to TRBJ2-4; the D is unclear. V gave up 4 bases and J gave up 0 bases, with 7 bases separating them. The CDR3 length is 14 residues. The V gene's germline CDR1 is SGHTA and CDR2 FQGNSA. The CDR3 DNA reads TGTGCCAGCAGCTCTCACGAAGCCAAAAACATTCAGTACTTC. Encoded protein: CASSSHEAKNIQYF.

The J gene is TRBJ2-5, the V gene TRBV25-1; 8 bases map to TRBD1. V lost 8 bases to trimming and J lost 5 bases; unmatched junction nucleotides: 10. Per the germline V gene, CDR1 is MGHDK and CDR2 is SYGVNS. CDR3 length equals 14 residues. CDR3 coding DNA: TGTGCCAGCGGAGAACAGGGGGTTTGGGAGACCCAGTACTTC. Protein product: CASGEQGVWETQYF.

The chain links TRBV30 to TRBJ1-2, with TRBD1 matching over 8 bases. The CDR3 spans 14 residues. The V segment lost 4 bases and the J segment 7 bases; nucleotides outside the gene matches: 11. Germline CDR1 reads GTSNPN; CDR2 reads SVGIG (reference sequence). This CDR3 reads CAWIALQGVSGYTF. As DNA, the CDR3 is TGTGCCTGGATCGCTTTACAGGGGGTTAGTGGCTACACCTTC.

This clone came up once. V usage is TRBV7-8 and J usage is TRBJ2-7; TRBD2 matches at 8 bases. With 2 bases clipped from V and 6 bases from J, the junction kept 6 bases outside the gene matches. Germline CDR1 reads SGHVS; CDR2 reads FQNEAQ. This CDR3 spans 14 amino acids. The CDR3 protein is CASSLSGSAPEQYF. The CDR3 region has the DNA TGTGCCAGCAGCTTAAGCGGGAGTGCACCCGAGCAGTACTTC.

This clone was found a few times. The V call is TRBV29-1, the J call TRBJ2-2, with 8 bases that match TRBD2. Looked up from germline, CDR1 is SQVTM and CDR2 is ANQGSEA. The CDR3 runs 15 residues. V lost 2 bases to trimming and J lost 6 bases; unmatched junction nucleotides: 8. The CDR3 reads CSVERRTSTSGELFF. As DNA, the CDR3 is TGCAGCGTTGAACGGCGGACTAGCACGTCCGGGGAGCTGTTTTTT.

This sequence joins TRBV23-1 and TRBJ2-5; D unclear. TRBV23-1 is placed among ORFs of uncertain function. Deletions cut 10 bases from V and 2 bases from J, with 11 bases between. The CDR3 extends over 12 amino acids. CDR3 DNA sequence: TGCGCCAAAGAAAGGGCACAAGAGACCCAGTACTTC. It is translated as CAKERAQETQYF.

This clone was recorded a few times. The chain couples TRBV7-2 to TRBJ2-5; 7 bases are shared with TRBD2. The CDR3 totals 15 residues. The V segment lost 4 bases and the J segment 4 bases; nucleotides outside the gene matches: 9. Looked up from germline, CDR1 is SGHTA and CDR2 is FQGNSA. This CDR3 reads CASSSGGLEVETQYF. CDR3 nucleotide sequence: TGTGCCAGCAGCTCTGGTGGACTAGAGGTAGAGACCCAGTACTTC. Full variable domain (rest looked up from reference TRBV7-2 and TRBJ2-5): GAGVSQSPSNKVTEKGKDVELRCDPISGHTALYWYRQSLGQGLEFLIYFQGNSAPDKSGLPSDRFSAERTGGSVSTLTIQRTQQEDSAVYLCASSSGGLEVETQYFGPGTRLLVL.

This clone was counted between two and nine times. The J gene is TRBJ2-7, the V gene TRBV6-6; D not resolved. The CDR3 extends over 15 amino acids. Trimming took 5 bases from V and 2 from J, leaving 16 bases between them. Looked up from germline, CDR1 is MNHNY and CDR2 is SVGAGI (reference sequence). The chain's CDR3 is CASSSRTEKAYEQYF. The CDR3 DNA is TGTGCCAGCAGTAGCAGGACGGAAAAGGCCTACGAGCAGTACTTC.

The chain links TRBV6-1 to TRBJ1-1; D is unresolved. Germline values: CDR1 MNHNS, CDR2 SASEGT. This CDR3 spans 12 amino acids. Trimming left V 6 bases short and J 3 bases short, with 8 bases between. The CDR3 spells CASRLRDTEAFF. In nucleotides, the CDR3 is TGTGCCAGCAGACTTAGGGACACTGAAGCTTTCTTT.

V usage is TRBV28 and J usage is TRBJ1-5; D call uncertain. In germline, CDR1 is MDHEN, CDR2 SYDVKM. CDR3 size: 17 residues. Between the trimmed V and J ends, which lost 6 bases and 6 bases, there was a span of 24 bases. The CDR3 sequence is CASSTTEGYGSTQPQHF. For the CDR3, the DNA is TGTGCCAGCAGCACCACTGAGGGTTACGGGAGTACTCAGCCCCAGCATTTT.

This clone occurred a few times. In DNA form, the CDR3 reads TGTGCCAGCTGTCTTGGGACTCTGGGGCCCTACGAGCAGTACTTC. Amino acids: CASCLGTLGPYEQYF. The V gene is TRBV28, the J gene TRBJ2-7, with D possibly matching TRBD2 (6 bases). Looked up from germline, CDR1 is MDHEN and CDR2 is SYDVKM. The CDR3 is 15 amino acids. Trimming left V 8 bases short and J 2 bases short, with 19 bases between. Full variable domain (missing parts from reference TRBV28 and TRBJ2-7): DVKVTQSSRYLVKRTGEKVFLECVQDMDHENMFWYRQDPGLGLRLIYFSYDVKMKEKGDIPEGYSVSREKKERFSLILESASTNQTSMYLCASCLGTLGPYEQYFGPGTRLTVT.

V gene TRBV9 combines with J gene TRBJ1-3; a possible D gene is TRBD1 (6 bases). This CDR3 has 15 amino acids. The V gene lost 3 bases and the J gene lost 4 bases, with 14 bases spanning the gap. From germline, CDR1 is SGDLS and CDR2 YYNGEE. The CDR3 DNA reads TGTGCCAGCAGCGCCCGTTCAGGGGTGGGAAACACCATATATTTT. As protein: CASSARSGVGNTIYF.

This clone was detected many times. J is TRBJ1-1 and V is TRBV10-3; D is possibly TRBD1 (6 bases). Germline V lookup: CDR1 ENHRY, CDR2 SYGVKD. The CDR3 is 15 residues long. V was pared by 3 bases and J by 5 bases, with 16 bases between. The CDR3 reads CAISELDSSGTEAFF. DNA of the CDR3: TGTGCCATCAGTGAATTGGACAGTTCTGGAACTGAAGCTTTCTTT.

The chain couples TRBV4-2 to TRBJ2-6; 7 nucleotides align to TRBD1. The J segment lost 3 bases and the V segment lost 4 bases, leaving 6 bases of the junction unmatched. Germline V gene data show CDR1 as LGHNA and CDR2 as YNFKEQ. CDR3 length: 16 residues. CDR3 in DNA: TGTGCCAGCAGCCGGAATACAGGGGTTGGGGCCAACGTCCTGACTTTC. Translating gives CASSRNTGVGANVLTF.

This clone was seen only a few times. The V gene is TRBV5-5, the J gene TRBJ1-4, with 7 positions matching TRBD1. The germline gives CDR1 SGHKS, CDR2 YYEKEE (reference sequence). With 3 bases clipped from V and 4 bases from J, the junction kept 6 bases outside the gene matches. This CDR3 contains 15 residues. CDR3 region: CASSSPGQLNEKLFF. CDR3 in DNA: TGTGCCAGCAGCTCGCCGGGACAGCTTAATGAAAAACTGTTTTTT.

V gene TRBV11-2 combines with J gene TRBJ2-4; D is unclear. Trimming took 5 bases from V and 0 from J, leaving 17 bases between them. This CDR3 has 17 amino acids. The V gene's germline CDR1 is SGHAT and CDR2 FQNNGV. CDR3 DNA: TGTGCCAGCAGCCTAACCGATTCGAGTTTAGCCAAAAACATTCAGTACTTC. Residues: CASSLTDSSLAKNIQYF.

In DNA, the CDR3 is TGCAGCGTTGGGAAAGAGACCCAGTACTTC. This translates into CSVGKETQYF. V is TRBV29-1 and J is TRBJ2-5; D not certain. The germline V and J ends were trimmed by 4 bases and 3 bases, with 3 bases remaining between them. Germline V CDR1 and CDR2: SQVTM, ANQGSEA. CDR3 length: 10 amino acids.

This chain joins TRBV7-6 and TRBJ2-2; 9 positions agree with TRBD2. Germline-derived CDR1 and CDR2 are SGHVS and FNYEAQ. Germline trimming cut 1 base from V and 0 bases from J; bases unmatched to any gene: 3. This CDR3 contains 17 residues. The CDR3 region is CASSLGASGANTGELFF. CDR3 DNA: TGTGCCAGCAGCTTAGGAGCTAGCGGGGCGAACACCGGGGAGCTGTTTTTT.

This clone occurred a few times. Other DNA sequences within the sample encode an identical CDR3. The chain has TRBV5-6 and TRBJ2-7; D possibly matches TRBD1 or TRBD2 (5 bases each). This CDR3 spans 13 amino acids. V lost 4 bases to trimming and J lost 4 bases, with 12 bases between them. Looked up from germline, CDR1 is SGHDT and CDR2 is YYEEEE. The CDR3 protein is CASSPGTEYEQYF. In DNA, the CDR3 is TGTGCCAGCAGCCCCGGGACGGAATACGAGCAGTACTTC.

The rearrangement uses TRBV2 and TRBJ2-2, with TRBD2 matching over 7 bases. The trim removed 6 bases at V and 5 bases at J, leaving 6 bases unmatched. The CDR3 runs to 14 residues. The germline CDR1 and CDR2 sequences are SNHLY and FYNNEI. The CDR3 nucleotides read TGTGCCAGCAGCTACCAAGCGGGGACCGGGGAGCTGTTTTTT. The encoded protein is CASSYQAGTGELFF. Filled out from reference TRBV2 and TRBJ2-2, the complete variable domain reads EPEVTQTPSHQVTQMGQEVILRCVPISNHLYFYWYRQILGQKVEFLVSFYNNEISEKSEIFDDQFSVERPDGSNFTLKIRSTKLEDSAMYFCASSYQAGTGELFFGEGSRLTVL.

The chain links TRBV10-3 to TRBJ2-7; D may match TRBD1 or TRBD2 (6 bases each). Between the trimmed V and J ends, which lost 2 bases and 5 bases, there was a span of 16 bases. CDR1 and CDR2 from the germline V gene are ENHRY and SYGVKD. The CDR3 consists of 15 residues. The CDR3 protein is CAISESRGAVDEQYF. The CDR3 DNA sequence: TGTGCCATCAGTGAGAGTAGGGGGGCAGTAGACGAGCAGTACTTC.